Following are 25 T cell receptor beta chains from one sample sequenced in a study of human T cells and chemical hapten exposure. Time point described: patch test 1, 2 weeks after DPC sensitization. This sample's treatment: therapeutic diphenylcyclopropenone sensitization with weekly scalp DPC. One entry per CDR3 protein results from TCRdb running MiXCR on the RACE reads. The sample includes 350,000 or so distinct CDR3 sequences, about 7% seen only once; the top ten take 8% to 9%. The sequencing here drew on whole blood, taken in connection with sensitization to the hapten diphenylcyclopropenone (DPC). Receptors were obtained from a woman aged 18 to 35 with alopecia areata. Some clones in this sample may be carry-over from other donors' samples.

A few counts support this clonotype. The CDR3 is CSASGGQRANTGELFF. CDR3 coding DNA: TGCAGCGCCTCAGGAGGCCAGAGAGCGAACACCGGGGAGCTGTTTTTT. J is TRBJ2-2 and V is TRBV29-1; tentatively, D is TRBD2 (5 bases). The V end was cut by 7 bases, the J end by 0 bases, with 18 bases between. The V gene's germline CDR1 is SQVTM and CDR2 ANQGSEA. The CDR3 runs to 16 residues.

This clonotype was seen many times. V and J are TRBV25-1 and TRBJ1-4; D might be TRBD1 (5 bases). Trimming pared 7 bases from V and 7 bases from J, leaving 10 bases between. This CDR3 spans 12 amino acids. Germline loops: CDR1 MGHDK, CDR2 SYGVNS. The CDR3 DNA reads as TGTGCCAGCAAGCCCGGGGGTGAAAAACTGTTTTTT. It specifies CASKPGGEKLFF.

The rearrangement uses TRBV28 and TRBJ1-4; D is undetermined. Trimming left V 7 bases short and J 4 bases short, with 19 bases between. The CDR3 totals 16 residues. Germline V lookup: CDR1 MDHEN, CDR2 SYDVKM. CDR3 DNA: TGTGCCAGCACCATCTCGACGACACTAAATAATGAAAAACTGTTTTTT. It yields the protein CASTISTTLNNEKLFF. Full variable domain (missing parts from reference TRBV28 and TRBJ1-4): DVKVTQSSRYLVKRTGEKVFLECVQDMDHENMFWYRQDPGLGLRLIYFSYDVKMKEKGDIPEGYSVSREKKERFSLILESASTNQTSMYLCASTISTTLNNEKLFFGSGTQLSVL.

The table lists this clonotype with many counts. The chain combines TRBV27 with TRBJ2-7; possibly TRBD2 for D (6 bases). Trimming shortened V by 6 bases and J by 5 bases, and 23 bases separated the two germline ends. The CDR3 loop spans 16 amino acids. Germline CDR1 is MNHEY and CDR2 is SMNVEV (reference sequence). CDR3 in amino acids: CASRSPRDVGGDEQYF. In DNA form, the CDR3 reads TGTGCCAGCAGGTCCCCCAGGGATGTCGGGGGTGACGAGCAGTACTTC.

The chain carries TRBV24-1 and TRBJ2-2, with D possibly being TRBD1 or TRBD2 (5 bases each). V lost 3 bases and J 2 bases, leaving 9 bases between the germline ends. The CDR3 has 15 residues. Per germline, CDR1 KGHDR and CDR2 SFDVKD. The CDR3 loop is CATSDPGRNTGELFF. The CDR3 coding sequence is TGTGCCACCAGTGATCCGGGACGCAACACCGGGGAGCTGTTTTTT.

The count of this clonotype is one. The V gene is TRBV6-2 or TRBV6-3, the J gene TRBJ1-5; the D gene is possibly TRBD1 (6 bases). The germline gives CDR1 MNHEY, CDR2 SVGEGT. The CDR3 is 15 amino acids. V was shortened by 6 bases and J by 1 base, with 13 bases between the two germline ends. In DNA form, the CDR3 reads TGTGCCAGCAGATCTCGGACAGCGAGCAATCAGCCCCAGCATTTT. It codes for CASRSRTASNQPQHF.

The chain combines TRBV27 with TRBJ2-3, with 7 bases identical to TRBD2. CDR1 and CDR2 from the germline V gene are MNHEY and SMNVEV (reference sequence). There are 16 residues in the CDR3. Trimming at V came to 1 base and at J to 2 bases, leaving 6 bases not matched to a gene. The DNA for the CDR3 is TGTGCCAGCAGTTTATGGGGGGGGAGTCTCACAGATACGCAGTATTTT. This translates into CASSLWGGSLTDTQYF.

This clonotype was seen many times. This rearrangement joins TRBV4-2 to TRBJ2-7; 7 bases are a match to TRBD2. V shed 0 bases, J shed 2 bases, and the junction held 7 bases outside the gene matches. This CDR3 region has 16 residues. In germline, CDR1 is LGHNA, CDR2 YNFKEQ. In DNA, the CDR3 is TGTGCCAGCAGCCAAGACGGAGAAGGACTAGCCTACGAGCAGTACTTC. This sequence encodes CASSQDGEGLAYEQYF.

This clonotype was observed a few times. The chain has TRBV11-2 and TRBJ1-2; D gene ambiguous. Trimming pared 0 bases from V and 4 bases from J, leaving 12 bases between. Germline CDR1 SGHAT, CDR2 FQNNGV. The CDR3 length is 15 residues. CDR3 protein: CASSLDEGTVYGYTF. The DNA of the CDR3 is TGTGCCAGCAGCTTAGATGAGGGTACGGTCTATGGCTACACCTTC.

This clonotype has only a few counts. This chain links TRBV20-1 with TRBJ1-1, with D possibly TRBD1 on 6 matching bases. V was shortened by 5 bases and J by 4 bases, with 17 bases between the two germline ends. The CDR3 runs to 14 residues. Germline V CDR1 and CDR2: DFQATT, SNEGSKA (reference sequence). CDR3 protein: CSAPDSGGGTEAFF. The CDR3 DNA reads as TGCAGTGCTCCTGACAGTGGGGGCGGCACTGAAGCTTTCTTT.

This clonotype was seen ten or more times. V and J are TRBV7-2 and TRBJ2-1, with 11 bases fitting TRBD1. The length of the CDR3 is 17 residues. The germline V gene encodes CDR1 SGHTA and CDR2 FQGNSA. After removal of 5 bases from V and 5 bases from J, the junction contained 11 bases not matched to a gene. CDR3 region: CASSPTSGTGGNNEQFF. In DNA form, the CDR3 reads TGTGCCAGCAGCCCGACCTCCGGGACAGGGGGTAACAATGAGCAGTTCTTC. Full variable domain (rest looked up from reference TRBV7-2 and TRBJ2-1): GAGVSQSPSNKVTEKGKDVELRCDPISGHTALYWYRQSLGQGLEFLIYFQGNSAPDKSGLPSDRFSAERTGGSVSTLTIQRTQQEDSAVYLCASSPTSGTGGNNEQFFGPGTRLTVL.

This clonotype has a count of ten or more. The V gene is TRBV10-2, the J gene TRBJ2-4; no clear D. CDR1 is WSHSY, CDR2 SAAADI, per germline. V lost 2 bases and J 9 bases, leaving 11 bases between the germline ends. The CDR3 is 13 amino acids. CDR3 amino acids: CASSELLVGIQYF. In nucleotides, the CDR3 is TGCGCCAGCAGTGAGCTTCTCGTGGGCATTCAGTACTTC.

The chain combines TRBV20-1 with TRBJ2-1; D is unclear. The CDR3 consists of 11 residues. From germline, CDR1 is DFQATT and CDR2 SNEGSKA (reference sequence). V lost 3 bases and J lost 3, with 3 bases in between. For the CDR3, the DNA is TGCAGTGCTAGCGACTACAATGAGCAGTTCTTC. Translating gives CSASDYNEQFF.

There are many counts of this clonotype. The gene calls are TRBV29-1 and TRBJ2-3; TRBD2 aligns across 8 bases. Germline trimming cut 4 bases from V and 0 bases from J; bases unmatched to any gene: 3. CDR1 SQVTM and CDR2 ANQGSEA come from the germline V gene. The CDR3 consists of 14 residues. CDR3 sequence reads: CSVGRGGSTDTQYF. The CDR3 DNA is TGCAGCGTTGGTCGGGGGGGGAGCACAGATACGCAGTATTTT.

This clonotype was recorded at least ten times. One end of the junction does not line up with germline, which may come from a read error. V is TRBV5-1 and J is TRBJ1-2; D is unclear. CDR1 and CDR2 from the germline V gene are SGHRS and YFSETQ. This CDR3 spans 13 amino acids. CDR3 loop: CASSLDRSYGYTF. The CDR3, as DNA: TGTGCCAGCTCCCTTGATAGGAGCTATGGCTACACCTTC.

This clonotype was seen a few times. The chain joins TRBV6-2 or TRBV6-3 to TRBJ2-2, with D maybe TRBD2 (7 bases). CDR1 and CDR2 from the germline V gene are MNHEY and SVGEGT. The V end was cut by 4 bases, the J end by 4 bases, with 19 bases between. The length of the CDR3 is 17 residues. The CDR3 nucleotides read TGTGCCAGCAGTTCCCCCACCGGGGGGCCTATCACCGGGGAGCTGTTTTTT. Translating gives CASSSPTGGPITGELFF.

This clonotype appeared many times. J is TRBJ2-7 and V is TRBV29-1, with D maybe TRBD2 (6 bases). Looked up from germline, CDR1 is SQVTM and CDR2 is ANQGSEA. V was clipped by 6 bases and J by 1 base, with 13 bases between them. The CDR3 runs to 13 residues. In nucleotides, the CDR3 is TGCAGCGTCGGGGGAATAGCATCCTACGAGCAGTACTTC. Translation: CSVGGIASYEQYF.

The chain recombines TRBV12-5 with TRBJ2-7; D is unresolved. CDR3 size: 18 residues. V lost 0 bases, J lost 0 bases, and 18 bases lay in between. Per the germline V gene, CDR1 is LGHNT and CDR2 is FRNRAP. CDR3: CASGLVLGRLTASYEQYF. The CDR3 DNA reads TGTGCTAGTGGTTTGGTACTGGGCCGTCTTACCGCCTCCTACGAGCAGTACTTC.

In its sample, this clonotype was seen a few times. The V gene is TRBV19, the J gene TRBJ1-5; 11 bases match TRBD1. V was clipped by 3 bases and J by 7 bases; unmatched bases: 5. Germline V CDR1 and CDR2: LNHDA, SQIVND (reference sequence). The CDR3 runs 15 residues. The chain's CDR3 is CASSIWTGGTQPQHF. The CDR3, as DNA: TGTGCCAGTAGTATTTGGACAGGGGGCACCCAGCCCCAGCATTTT. Supplemented by reference TRBV19 and TRBJ1-5, the full variable domain reads DGGITQSPKYLFRKEGQNVTLSCEQNLNHDAMYWYRQDPGQGLRLIYYSQIVNDFQKGDIAEGYSVSREKKESFPLTVTSAQKNPTAFYLCASSIWTGGTQPQHFGDGTRLSIL.

This clonotype was seen ten or more times. The chain recombines TRBV12-3 or TRBV12-4 with TRBJ1-1; D perhaps matches TRBD1 (6 bases). Trimming shortened V by 5 bases and J by 0 bases, and 19 bases separated the two germline ends. CDR3 length: 17 residues. CDR3 coding DNA: TGTGCCAGCAGTCCTGGGGAGGGGGGACGCATGAACACTGAAGCTTTCTTT. Translated, it gives CASSPGEGGRMNTEAFF.

The chain couples TRBV12-3 or TRBV12-4 to TRBJ2-7; 8 positions match TRBD1. The V segment lost 3 bases and the J segment 2 bases; nucleotides outside the gene matches: 6. The CDR3 has 15 residues. The CDR3 nucleotides read TGTGCCAGCAGTTTTGCCGGGACAGGCACCTACGAGCAGTACTTC. This codes for CASSFAGTGTYEQYF.

Remarks on this clonotype: One end of the junction fails to match germline, which may point to a read error. This sequence joins TRBV27 and TRBJ2-7, with D perhaps being TRBD1 or TRBD2 (5 bases each). This CDR3 region has 14 residues. Germline V gene data show CDR1 as MNHEY and CDR2 as SMNVEV (reference sequence). The CDR3 protein is CASGFWGNSYEQYF. Written as DNA, the CDR3 is TGTGCCAGCGGTTTTTGGGGGAACTCCTACGAGCAGTACTTC.

The gene calls are TRBV27 and TRBJ1-5; D call uncertain. Germline-derived CDR1 and CDR2 are MNHEY and SMNVEV (reference sequence). The CDR3 is 12 amino acids. Trimming took 4 bases from V and 10 from J, leaving 11 bases between them. In nucleotides, the CDR3 is TGTGCCAGCAGTTCCTACGGCAGTCCCCAGCATTTT. Residues: CASSSYGSPQHF.

This clonotype appeared a few times. This chain connects TRBV18 to TRBJ2-1, with 11 bases fitting TRBD2. The CDR3 loop spans 18 amino acids. Germline CDR1 is KGHSH and CDR2 is LQKENI. The V segment lost 1 base and the J segment 8 bases; nucleotides outside the gene matches: 13. The DNA for the CDR3 is TGTGCCAGCTCACCACGGCTAGCGGGGGGCCCCTTTCCCGATGAGCAGTTCTTC. Translating it yields CASSPRLAGGPFPDEQFF.

This clonotype was recorded many times. This chain links TRBV29-1 with TRBJ2-7; D remains unclear. The CDR3 runs to 12 residues. V gave up 3 bases and J gave up 1 base, with 7 bases separating them. The germline gives CDR1 SQVTM, CDR2 ANQGSEA. The CDR3 is CSVEGQSYEQYF. The CDR3 region has the DNA TGCAGCGTTGAGGGCCAGTCCTACGAGCAGTACTTC.